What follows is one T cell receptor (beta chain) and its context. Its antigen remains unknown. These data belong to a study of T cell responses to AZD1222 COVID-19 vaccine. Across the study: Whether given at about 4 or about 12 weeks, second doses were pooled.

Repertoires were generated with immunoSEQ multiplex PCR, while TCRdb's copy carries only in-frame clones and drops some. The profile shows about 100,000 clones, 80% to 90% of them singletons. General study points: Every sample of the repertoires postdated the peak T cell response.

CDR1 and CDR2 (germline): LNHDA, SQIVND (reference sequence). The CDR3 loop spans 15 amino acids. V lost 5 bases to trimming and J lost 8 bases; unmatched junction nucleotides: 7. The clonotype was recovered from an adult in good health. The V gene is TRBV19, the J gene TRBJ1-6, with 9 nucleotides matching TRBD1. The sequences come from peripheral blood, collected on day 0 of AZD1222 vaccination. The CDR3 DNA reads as TGTGCCAGTAGTCGCCGGGGACAGGGTGATTCACCCCTCCACTTT. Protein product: CASSRRGQGDSPLHF. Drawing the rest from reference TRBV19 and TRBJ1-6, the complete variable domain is DGGITQSPKYLFRKEGQNVTLSCEQNLNHDAMYWYRQDPGQGLRLIYYSQIVNDFQKGDIAEGYSVSREKKESFPLTVTSAQKNPTAFYLCASSRRGQGDSPLHFGNGTRLTVT.